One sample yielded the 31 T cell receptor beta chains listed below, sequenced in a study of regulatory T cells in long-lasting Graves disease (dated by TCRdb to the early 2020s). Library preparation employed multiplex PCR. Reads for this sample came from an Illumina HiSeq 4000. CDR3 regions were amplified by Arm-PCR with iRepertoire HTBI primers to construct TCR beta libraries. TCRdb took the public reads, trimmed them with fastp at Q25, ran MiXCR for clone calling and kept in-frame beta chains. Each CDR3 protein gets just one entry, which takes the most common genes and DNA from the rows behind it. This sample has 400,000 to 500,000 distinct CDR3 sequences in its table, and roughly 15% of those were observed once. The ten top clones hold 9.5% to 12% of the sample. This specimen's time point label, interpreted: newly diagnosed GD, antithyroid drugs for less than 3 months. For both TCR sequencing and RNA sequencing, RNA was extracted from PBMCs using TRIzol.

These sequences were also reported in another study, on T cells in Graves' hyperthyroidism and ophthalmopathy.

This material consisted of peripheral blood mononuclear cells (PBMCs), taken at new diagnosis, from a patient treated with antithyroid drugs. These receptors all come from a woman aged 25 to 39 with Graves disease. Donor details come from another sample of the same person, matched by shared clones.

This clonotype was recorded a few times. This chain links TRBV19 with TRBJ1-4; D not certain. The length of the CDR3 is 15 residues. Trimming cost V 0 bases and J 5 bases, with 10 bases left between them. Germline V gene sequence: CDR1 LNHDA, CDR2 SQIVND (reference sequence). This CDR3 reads CASSIDHGGNEKLFF. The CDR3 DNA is TGTGCCAGTAGTATAGATCACGGCGGGAATGAAAAACTGTTTTTT.

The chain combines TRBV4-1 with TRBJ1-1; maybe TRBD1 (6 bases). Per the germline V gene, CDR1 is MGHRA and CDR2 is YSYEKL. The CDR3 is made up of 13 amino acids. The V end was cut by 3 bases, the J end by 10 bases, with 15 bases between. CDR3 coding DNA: TGCGCCAGCAGCCACCCCGGGAGCAGGGGAGCTTTCTTT. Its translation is CASSHPGSRGAFF.

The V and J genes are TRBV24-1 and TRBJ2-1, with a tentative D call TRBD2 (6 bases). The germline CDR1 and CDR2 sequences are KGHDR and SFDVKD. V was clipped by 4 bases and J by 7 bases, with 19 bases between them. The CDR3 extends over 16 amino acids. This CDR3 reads CATSDLTGGTKNEQFF. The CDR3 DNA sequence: TGTGCCACCAGTGACCTGACCGGAGGGACCAAGAATGAGCAGTTCTTC.

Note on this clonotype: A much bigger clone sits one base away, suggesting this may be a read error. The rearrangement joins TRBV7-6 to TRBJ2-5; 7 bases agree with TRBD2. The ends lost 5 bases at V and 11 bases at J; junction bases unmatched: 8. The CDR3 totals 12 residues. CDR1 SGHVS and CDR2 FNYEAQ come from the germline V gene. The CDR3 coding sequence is TGTGCCAGCAGCCTGACTAGCCGTGAGCAGTACTTC. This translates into CASSLTSREQYF.

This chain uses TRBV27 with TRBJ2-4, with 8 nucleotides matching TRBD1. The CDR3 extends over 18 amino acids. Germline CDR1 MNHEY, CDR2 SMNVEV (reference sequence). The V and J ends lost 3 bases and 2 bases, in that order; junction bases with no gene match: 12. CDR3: CASSFPLDRAKSKNIQYF. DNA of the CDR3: TGTGCCAGCAGTTTCCCCCTGGACAGGGCCAAATCCAAAAACATTCAGTACTTC.

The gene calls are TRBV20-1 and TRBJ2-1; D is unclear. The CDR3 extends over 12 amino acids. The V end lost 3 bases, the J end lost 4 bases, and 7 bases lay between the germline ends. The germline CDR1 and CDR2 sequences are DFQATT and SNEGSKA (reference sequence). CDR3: CSARDGYNEQFF. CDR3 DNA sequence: TGCAGTGCTAGGGACGGTTACAATGAGCAGTTCTTC.

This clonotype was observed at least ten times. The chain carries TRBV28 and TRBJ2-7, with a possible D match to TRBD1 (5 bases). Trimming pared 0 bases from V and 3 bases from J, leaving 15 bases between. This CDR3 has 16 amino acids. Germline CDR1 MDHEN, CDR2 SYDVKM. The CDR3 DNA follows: TGTGCCAGCAGTTTATGGGGTGGGGCCACCTTCTACGAGCAGTACTTC. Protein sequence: CASSLWGGATFYEQYF.

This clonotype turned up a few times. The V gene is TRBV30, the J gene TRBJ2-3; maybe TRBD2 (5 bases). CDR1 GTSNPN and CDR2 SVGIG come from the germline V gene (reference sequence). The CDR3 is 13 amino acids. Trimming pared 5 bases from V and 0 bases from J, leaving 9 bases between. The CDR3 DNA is TGTGCCTGGGGTCGGGAAAGCACAGATACGCAGTATTTT. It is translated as CAWGRESTDTQYF.

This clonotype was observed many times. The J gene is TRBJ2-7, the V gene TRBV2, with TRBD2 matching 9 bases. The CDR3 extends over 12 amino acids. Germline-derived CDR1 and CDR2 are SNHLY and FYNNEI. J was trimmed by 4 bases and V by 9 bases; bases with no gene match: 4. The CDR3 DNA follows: TGTGCCAGTAGCGGGAGTCGGTACGAGCAGTACTTC. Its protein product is CASSGSRYEQYF.

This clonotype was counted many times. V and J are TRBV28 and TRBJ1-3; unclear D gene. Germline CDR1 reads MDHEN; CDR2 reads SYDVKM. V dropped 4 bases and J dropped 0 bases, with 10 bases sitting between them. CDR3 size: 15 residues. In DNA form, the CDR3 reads TGTGCCAGCAGTTCCACGGGCTTCTCTGGAAACACCATATATTTT. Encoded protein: CASSSTGFSGNTIYF.

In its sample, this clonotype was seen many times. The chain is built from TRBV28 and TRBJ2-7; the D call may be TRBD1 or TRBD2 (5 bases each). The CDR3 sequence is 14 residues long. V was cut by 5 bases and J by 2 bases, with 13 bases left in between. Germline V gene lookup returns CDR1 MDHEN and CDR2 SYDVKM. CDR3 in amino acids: CASSLGTAAYEQYF. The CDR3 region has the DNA TGTGCCAGCAGTCTCGGGACGGCCGCCTACGAGCAGTACTTC. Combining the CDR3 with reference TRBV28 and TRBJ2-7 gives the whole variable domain DVKVTQSSRYLVKRTGEKVFLECVQDMDHENMFWYRQDPGLGLRLIYFSYDVKMKEKGDIPEGYSVSREKKERFSLILESASTNQTSMYLCASSLGTAAYEQYFGPGTRLTVT.

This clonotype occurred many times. The CDR3: CASSRYGQPQHF. CDR3 sequence (DNA): TGTGCCAGCAGCCGTTACGGGCAGCCCCAGCATTTT. The chain has TRBV12-3 or TRBV12-4 and TRBJ1-5; no clear D gene. V dropped 6 bases and J dropped 7 bases, with 10 bases sitting between them. This CDR3 has 12 residues.

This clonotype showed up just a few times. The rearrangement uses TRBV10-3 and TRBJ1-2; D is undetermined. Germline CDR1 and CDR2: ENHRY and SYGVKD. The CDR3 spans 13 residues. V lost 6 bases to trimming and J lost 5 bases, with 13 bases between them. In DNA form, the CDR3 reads TGTGCCATCAGGTCGAGTTATCAATATGGCTACACCTTC. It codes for CAIRSSYQYGYTF.

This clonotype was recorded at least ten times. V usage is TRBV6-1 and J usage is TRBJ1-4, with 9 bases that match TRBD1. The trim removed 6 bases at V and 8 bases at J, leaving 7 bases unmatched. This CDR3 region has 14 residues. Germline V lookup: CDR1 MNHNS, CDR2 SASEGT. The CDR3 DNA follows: TGTGCCAGCAGGGGAACAGGGGGCGGGGAAAAACTGTTTTTT. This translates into CASRGTGGGEKLFF.

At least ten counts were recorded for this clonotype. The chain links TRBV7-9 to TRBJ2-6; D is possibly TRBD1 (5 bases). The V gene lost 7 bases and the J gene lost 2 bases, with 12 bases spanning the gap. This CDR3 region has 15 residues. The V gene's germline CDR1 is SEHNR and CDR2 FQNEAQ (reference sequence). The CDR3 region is CASTQGVTGANVLTF. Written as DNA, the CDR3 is TGTGCCAGCACCCAAGGGGTTACTGGGGCCAACGTCCTGACTTTC.

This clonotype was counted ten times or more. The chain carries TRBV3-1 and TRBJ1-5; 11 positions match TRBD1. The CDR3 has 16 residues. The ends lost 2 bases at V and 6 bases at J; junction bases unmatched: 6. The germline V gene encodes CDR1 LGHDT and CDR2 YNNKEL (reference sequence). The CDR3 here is CASSQTRDRGSQPQHF. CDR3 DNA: TGTGCCAGCAGCCAAACCCGGGACAGGGGGTCTCAGCCCCAGCATTTT.

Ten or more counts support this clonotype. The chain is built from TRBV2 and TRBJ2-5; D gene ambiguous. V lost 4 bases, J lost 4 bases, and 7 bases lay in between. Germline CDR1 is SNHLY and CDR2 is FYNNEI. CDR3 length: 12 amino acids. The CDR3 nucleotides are TGTGCCAGCAGTGCGGTCCGAGAGACCCAGTACTTC. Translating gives CASSAVRETQYF.

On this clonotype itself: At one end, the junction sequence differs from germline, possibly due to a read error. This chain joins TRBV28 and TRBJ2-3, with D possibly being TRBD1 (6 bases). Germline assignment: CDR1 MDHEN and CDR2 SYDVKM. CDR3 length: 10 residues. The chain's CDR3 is CASSLYRDTF. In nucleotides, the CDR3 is TGTGCCAGCAGTTTATACCGGGACACCTTT.

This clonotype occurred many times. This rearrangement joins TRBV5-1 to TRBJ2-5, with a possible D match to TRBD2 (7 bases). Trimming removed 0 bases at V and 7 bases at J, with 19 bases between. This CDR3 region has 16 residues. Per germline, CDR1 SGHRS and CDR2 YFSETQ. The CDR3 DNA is TGCGCCAGCAGCTTGGCCTTGGACAGCGGGATTGCGACCCAGTACTTC. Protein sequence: CASSLALDSGIATQYF.

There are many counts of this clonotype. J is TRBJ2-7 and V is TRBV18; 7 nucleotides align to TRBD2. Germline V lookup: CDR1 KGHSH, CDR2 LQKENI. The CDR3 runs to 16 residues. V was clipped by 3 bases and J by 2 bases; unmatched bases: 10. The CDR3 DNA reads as TGTGCCAGCTCACCGACTAGCCGGGGGAATACCTACGAGCAGTACTTC. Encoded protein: CASSPTSRGNTYEQYF.

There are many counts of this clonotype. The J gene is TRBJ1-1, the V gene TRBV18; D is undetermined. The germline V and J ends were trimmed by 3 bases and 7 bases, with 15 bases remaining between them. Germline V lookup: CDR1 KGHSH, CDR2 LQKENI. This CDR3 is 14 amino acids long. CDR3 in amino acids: CASSPSGGRVEAFF. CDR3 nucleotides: TGTGCCAGCTCACCTTCGGGCGGAAGGGTTGAAGCTTTCTTT.

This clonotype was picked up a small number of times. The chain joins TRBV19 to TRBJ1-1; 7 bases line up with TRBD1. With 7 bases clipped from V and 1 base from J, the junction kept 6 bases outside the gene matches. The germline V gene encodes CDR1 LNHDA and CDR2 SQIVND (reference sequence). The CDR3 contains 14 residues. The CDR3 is CASTVGTANTEAFF. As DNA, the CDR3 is TGTGCCAGTACCGTTGGGACAGCGAACACTGAAGCTTTCTTT.

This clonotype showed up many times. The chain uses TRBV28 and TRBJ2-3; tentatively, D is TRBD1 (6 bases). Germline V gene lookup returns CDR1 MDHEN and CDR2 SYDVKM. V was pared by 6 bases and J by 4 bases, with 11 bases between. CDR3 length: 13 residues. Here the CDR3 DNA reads TGTGCCAGCAGCTCTACAGGGCCAGATACGCAGTATTTT. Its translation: CASSSTGPDTQYF.

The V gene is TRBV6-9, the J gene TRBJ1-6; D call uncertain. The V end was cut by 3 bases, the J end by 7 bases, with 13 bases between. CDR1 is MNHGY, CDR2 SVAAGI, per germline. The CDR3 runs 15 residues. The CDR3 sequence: CASSYARGLNSPLHF. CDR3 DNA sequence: TGTGCCAGCAGTTACGCGCGGGGTTTGAATTCACCCCTCCACTTT.

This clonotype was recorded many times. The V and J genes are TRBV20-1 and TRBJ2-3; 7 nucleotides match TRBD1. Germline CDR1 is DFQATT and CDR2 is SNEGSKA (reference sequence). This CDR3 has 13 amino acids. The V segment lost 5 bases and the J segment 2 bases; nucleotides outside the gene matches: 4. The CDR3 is CSAQTGFTDTQYF. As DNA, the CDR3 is TGCAGTGCTCAGACAGGGTTCACAGATACGCAGTATTTT.

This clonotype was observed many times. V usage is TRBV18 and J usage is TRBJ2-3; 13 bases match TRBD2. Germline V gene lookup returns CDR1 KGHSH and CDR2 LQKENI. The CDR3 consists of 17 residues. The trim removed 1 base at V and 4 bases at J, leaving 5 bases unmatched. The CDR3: CASSPLRTSGSSDTQYF. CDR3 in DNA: TGTGCCAGCTCACCACTTCGGACTAGCGGGAGTTCAGATACGCAGTATTTT.

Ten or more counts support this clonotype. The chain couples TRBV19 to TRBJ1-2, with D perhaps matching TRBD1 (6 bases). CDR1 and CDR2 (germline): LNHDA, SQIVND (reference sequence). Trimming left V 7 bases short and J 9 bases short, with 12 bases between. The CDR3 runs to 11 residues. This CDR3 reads CASKLGQSYTF. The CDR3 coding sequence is TGTGCCAGTAAGTTGGGACAAAGCTACACCTTC.

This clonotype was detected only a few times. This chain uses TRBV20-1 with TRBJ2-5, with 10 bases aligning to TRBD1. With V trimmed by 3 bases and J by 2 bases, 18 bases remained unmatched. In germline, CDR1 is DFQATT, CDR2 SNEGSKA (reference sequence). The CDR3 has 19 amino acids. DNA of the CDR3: TGCAGTGCTAGCCCGGGACAGGGGCGATCGGGACTAGTACAAGAGACCCAGTACTTC. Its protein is CSASPGQGRSGLVQETQYF.

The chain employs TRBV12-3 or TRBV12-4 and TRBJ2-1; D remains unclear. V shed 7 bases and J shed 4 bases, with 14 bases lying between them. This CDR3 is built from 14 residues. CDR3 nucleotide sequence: TGTGCCAGCACCGCCAACCCGCCATACAATGAGCAGTTCTTC. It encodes CASTANPPYNEQFF.

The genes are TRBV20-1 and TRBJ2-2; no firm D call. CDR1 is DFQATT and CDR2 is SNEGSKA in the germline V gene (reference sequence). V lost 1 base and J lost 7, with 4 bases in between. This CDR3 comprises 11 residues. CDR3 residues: CSARGSGELFF. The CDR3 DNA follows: TGCAGTGCTAGAGGGAGCGGGGAGCTGTTTTTT.

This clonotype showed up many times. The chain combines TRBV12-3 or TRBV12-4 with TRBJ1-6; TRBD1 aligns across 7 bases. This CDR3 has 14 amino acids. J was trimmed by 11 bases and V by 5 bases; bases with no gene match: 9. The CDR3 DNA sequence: TGTGCCAGCAGTAGGACAGGCTCGTCGCCACCCCTCCACTTT. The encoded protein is CASSRTGSSPPLHF.